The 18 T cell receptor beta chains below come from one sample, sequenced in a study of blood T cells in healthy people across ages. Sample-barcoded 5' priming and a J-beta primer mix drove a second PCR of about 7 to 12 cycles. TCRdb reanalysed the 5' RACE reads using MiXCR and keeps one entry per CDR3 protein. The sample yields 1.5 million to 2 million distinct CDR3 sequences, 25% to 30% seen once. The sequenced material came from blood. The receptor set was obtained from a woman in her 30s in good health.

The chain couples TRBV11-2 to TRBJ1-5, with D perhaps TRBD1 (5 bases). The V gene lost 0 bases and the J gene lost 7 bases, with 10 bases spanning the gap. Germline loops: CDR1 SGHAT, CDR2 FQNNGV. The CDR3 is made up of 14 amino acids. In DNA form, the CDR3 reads TGTGCCAGCAGCTTAGACCCCCGGGGCCAGCCCCAGCATTTT. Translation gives CASSLDPRGQPQHF.

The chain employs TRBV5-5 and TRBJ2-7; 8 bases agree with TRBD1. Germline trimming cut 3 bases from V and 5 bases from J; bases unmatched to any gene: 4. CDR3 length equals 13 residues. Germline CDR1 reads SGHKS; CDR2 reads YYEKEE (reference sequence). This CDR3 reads CASSSTTGDEQYF. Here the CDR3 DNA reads TGTGCCAGCAGCTCCACGACAGGGGACGAGCAGTACTTC.

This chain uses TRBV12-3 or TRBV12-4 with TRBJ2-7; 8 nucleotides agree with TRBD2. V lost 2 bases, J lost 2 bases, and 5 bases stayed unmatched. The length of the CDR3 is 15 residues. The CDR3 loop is CASSLQLAVTYEQYF. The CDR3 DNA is TGTGCCAGCAGTTTACAACTAGCGGTAACCTACGAGCAGTACTTC.

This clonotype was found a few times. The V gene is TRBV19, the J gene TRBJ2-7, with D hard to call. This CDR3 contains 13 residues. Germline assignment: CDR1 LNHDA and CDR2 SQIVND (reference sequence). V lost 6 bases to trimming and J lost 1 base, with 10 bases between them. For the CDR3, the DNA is TGTGCCAGTAGCCCCATGTCATCCTACGAGCAGTACTTC. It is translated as CASSPMSSYEQYF.

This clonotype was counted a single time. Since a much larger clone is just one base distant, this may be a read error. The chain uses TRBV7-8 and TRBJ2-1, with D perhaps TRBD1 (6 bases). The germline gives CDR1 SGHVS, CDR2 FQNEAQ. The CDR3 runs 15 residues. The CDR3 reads CASSSGTGIYNGQFF. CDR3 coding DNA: TGTGCCAGCAGCTCCGGTACAGGGATCTACAATGGGCAGTTCTTC. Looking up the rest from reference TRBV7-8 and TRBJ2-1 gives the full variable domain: GAGVSQSPRYKVAKRGQDVALRCDPISGHVSLFWYQQALGQGPEFLTYFQNEAQLDKSGLPSDRFFAERPEGSVSTLKIQRTQQEDSAVYLCASSSGTGIYNGQFFGPGTRLTVL.

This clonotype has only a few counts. The CDR3 region is CSTRTSGRAKDEQYF. CDR3 nucleotides: TGCAGCACCCGGACTAGCGGGAGGGCCAAGGACGAGCAGTACTTC. The V call is TRBV29-1, the J call TRBJ2-7; TRBD2 matches at 15 bases. After removal of 8 bases from V and 5 bases from J, the junction contained 10 bases not matched to a gene. Germline-derived CDR1 and CDR2 are SQVTM and ANQGSEA. The CDR3 is 15 residues long.

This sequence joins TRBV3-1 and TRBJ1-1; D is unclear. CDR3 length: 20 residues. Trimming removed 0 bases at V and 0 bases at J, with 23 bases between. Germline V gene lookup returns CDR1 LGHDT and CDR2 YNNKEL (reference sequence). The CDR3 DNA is TGTGCCAGCAGCCAAGATAAGGTTATGGTACAGACGATGATGAACACTGAAGCTTTCTTT. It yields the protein CASSQDKVMVQTMMNTEAFF. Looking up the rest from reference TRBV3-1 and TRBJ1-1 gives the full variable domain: DTAVSQTPKYLVTQMGNDKSIKCEQNLGHDTMYWYKQDSKKFLKIMFSYNNKELIINETVPNRFSPKSPDKAHLNLHINSLELGDSAVYFCASSQDKVMVQTMMNTEAFFGQGTRLTVV.

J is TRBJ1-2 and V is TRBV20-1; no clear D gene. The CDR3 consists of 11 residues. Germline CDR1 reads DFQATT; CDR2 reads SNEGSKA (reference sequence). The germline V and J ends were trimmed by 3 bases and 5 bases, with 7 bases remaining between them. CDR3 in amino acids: CSASLVYGYTF. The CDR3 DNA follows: TGCAGTGCTAGTCTGGTTTATGGCTACACCTTC.

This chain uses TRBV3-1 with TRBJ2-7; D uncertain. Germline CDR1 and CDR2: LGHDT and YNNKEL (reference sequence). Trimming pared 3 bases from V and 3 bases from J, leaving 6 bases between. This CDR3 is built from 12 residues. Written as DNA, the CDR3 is TGTGCCAGCAGCCACAGTAACTACGAGCAGTACTTC. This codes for CASSHSNYEQYF.

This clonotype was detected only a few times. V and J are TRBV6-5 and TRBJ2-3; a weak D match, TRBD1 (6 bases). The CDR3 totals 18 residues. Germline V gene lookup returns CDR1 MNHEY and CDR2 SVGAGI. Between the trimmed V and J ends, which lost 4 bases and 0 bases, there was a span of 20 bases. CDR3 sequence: CASSFQGSPLTSTDTQYF. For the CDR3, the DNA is TGTGCCAGCAGTTTCCAGGGGTCCCCCCTGACTAGCACAGATACGCAGTATTTT.

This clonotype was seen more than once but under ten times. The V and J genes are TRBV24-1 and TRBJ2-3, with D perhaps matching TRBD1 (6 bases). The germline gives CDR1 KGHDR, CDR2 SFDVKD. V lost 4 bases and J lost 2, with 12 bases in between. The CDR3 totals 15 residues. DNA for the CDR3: TGTGCCACCAGTGACTCCGGACAGCTCACAGATACGCAGTATTTT. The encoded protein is CATSDSGQLTDTQYF.

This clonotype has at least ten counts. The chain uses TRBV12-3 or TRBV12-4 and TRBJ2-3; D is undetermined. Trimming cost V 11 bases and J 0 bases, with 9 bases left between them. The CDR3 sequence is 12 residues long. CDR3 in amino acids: CAGSPSTDTQYF. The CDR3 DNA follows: TGTGCCGGGTCGCCTAGCACAGATACGCAGTATTTT.

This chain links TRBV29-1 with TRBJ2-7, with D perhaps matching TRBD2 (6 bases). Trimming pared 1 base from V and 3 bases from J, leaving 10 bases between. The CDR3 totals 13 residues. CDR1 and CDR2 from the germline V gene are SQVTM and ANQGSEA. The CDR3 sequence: CSVEAGDCYEQYF. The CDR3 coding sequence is TGCAGCGTTGAAGCCGGGGACTGCTACGAGCAGTACTTC.

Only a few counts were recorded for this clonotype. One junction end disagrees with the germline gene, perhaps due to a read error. Here the CDR3 reads CSAREGTGLPSYEQYF. In nucleotides, the CDR3 is TGCAGTGCTAGAGAGGGGACAGGGTTACCCTCCTACGAGCAGTACTTT. The rearrangement joins TRBV20-1 to TRBJ2-7; 9 bases are a match to TRBD1. CDR1 DFQATT and CDR2 SNEGSKA come from the germline V gene (reference sequence). The CDR3 sequence is 16 residues long.

Written as DNA, the CDR3 is TGTGCCAGCAGTTTGCTCAGGCTGGCCAAAAACATTCAGTACTTC. Residues: CASSLLRLAKNIQYF. The V and J genes are TRBV12-3 or TRBV12-4 and TRBJ2-4; no definite D call. Trimming cost V 3 bases and J 1 base, with 10 bases left between them. The CDR3 spans 15 residues.

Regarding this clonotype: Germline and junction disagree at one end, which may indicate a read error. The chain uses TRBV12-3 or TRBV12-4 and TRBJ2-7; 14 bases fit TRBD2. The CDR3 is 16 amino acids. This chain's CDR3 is CAGRGSGLAGAYEQYF. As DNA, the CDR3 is TGTGCCGGCAGGGGATCGGGACTAGCGGGGGCCTACGAGCAGTACTTC.

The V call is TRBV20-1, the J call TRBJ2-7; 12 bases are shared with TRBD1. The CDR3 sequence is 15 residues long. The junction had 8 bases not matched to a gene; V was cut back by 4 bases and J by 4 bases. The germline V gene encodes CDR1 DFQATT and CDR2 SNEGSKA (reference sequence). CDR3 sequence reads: CSANKPGQGAYEQYF. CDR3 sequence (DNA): TGCAGTGCTAACAAACCGGGACAGGGGGCTTACGAGCAGTACTTC.

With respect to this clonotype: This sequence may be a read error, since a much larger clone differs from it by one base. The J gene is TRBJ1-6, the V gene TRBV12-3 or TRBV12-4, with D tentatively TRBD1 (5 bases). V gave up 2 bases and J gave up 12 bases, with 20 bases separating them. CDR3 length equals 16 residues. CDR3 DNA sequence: TGTGCCAGCAGTTTAAAGGGCGCGGCGGGGCATTTACCCCTCCACTTT. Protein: CASSLKGAAGHLPLHF.